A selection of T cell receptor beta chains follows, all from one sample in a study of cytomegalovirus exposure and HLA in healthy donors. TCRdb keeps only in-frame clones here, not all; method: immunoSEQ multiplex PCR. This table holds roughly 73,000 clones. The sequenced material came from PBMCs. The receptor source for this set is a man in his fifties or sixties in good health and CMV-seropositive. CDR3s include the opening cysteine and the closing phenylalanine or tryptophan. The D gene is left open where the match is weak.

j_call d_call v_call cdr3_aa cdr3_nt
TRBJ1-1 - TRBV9 CASSVGAGNTEAFF TGTGCCAGCAGCGTAGGGGCAGGGAACACTGAAGCTTTCTTT
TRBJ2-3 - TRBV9 CASSVEAGRTDTQYF TGTGCCAGCAGCGTAGAAGCGGGCCGCACAGATACGCAGTATTTT
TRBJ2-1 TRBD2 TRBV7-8 CASSWLAGTSYNEQFF TGTGCCAGCAGCTGGTTAGCGGGAACATCATACAATGAGCAGTTCTTC
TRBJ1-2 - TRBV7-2 CASSWDTSYGYTF TGTGCCAGCAGCTGGGACACCTCCTATGGCTACACCTTC
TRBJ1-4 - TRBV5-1 CASSTLGAGVQEKLFF TGCGCCAGCAGCACCCTAGGGGCAGGGGTTCAGGAAAAACTGTTTTTT
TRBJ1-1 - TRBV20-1 CSASRDTEAFF TGCAGTGCTAGCAGGGACACTGAAGCTTTCTTT
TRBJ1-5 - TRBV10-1 CASSEGRLINQPQHF TGCGCCAGCAGTGAGGGGAGGCTGATCAATCAGCCCCAGCATTTT
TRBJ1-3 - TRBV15 CATSRARASGNTIYF TGTGCCACCAGCAGAGCCAGGGCCTCTGGAAACACCATATATTTT
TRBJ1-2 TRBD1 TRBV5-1 CASSLVEGAVGGYTF TGCGCCAGCAGCTTGGTGGAGGGGGCGGTAGGTGGCTACACCTTC
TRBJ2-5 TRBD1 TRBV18 CASSAMTRQGRETQYF TGTGCCAGCTCAGCTATGACCAGACAGGGGCGGGAGACCCAGTACTTC
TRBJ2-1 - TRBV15 CATSRVGTYNEQFF TGTGCCACCAGCAGAGTTGGGACATACAATGAGCAGTTCTTC
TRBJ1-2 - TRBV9 CASSVTTGSNGYTF TGTGCCAGCAGCGTAACGACCGGGAGTAATGGCTACACCTTC
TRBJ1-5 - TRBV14 CASSQVIPGGHF TGTGCCAGCAGCCAAGTGATCCCCGGAGGGCATTTT
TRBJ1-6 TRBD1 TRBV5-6 CASSLEPTGGSPLHF TGTGCCAGCAGCTTGGAGCCGACAGGGGGATCACCCCTCCACTTT
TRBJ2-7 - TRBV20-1 CSARGGGEQYF TGCAGTGCCCGGGGAGGGGGCGAGCAGTACTTC
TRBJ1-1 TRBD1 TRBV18 CASSPPSIRGAAFF TGTGCCAGCTCACCACCATCAATCAGGGGGGCAGCTTTCTTT
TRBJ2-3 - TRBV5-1 CASRSTDTDTQYF TGCGCCAGCAGATCGACAGACACAGATACGCAGTATTTT
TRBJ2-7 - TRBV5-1 CASSLKRDGYEQYF TGCGCCAGCAGCTTAAAGAGGGATGGATACGAGCAGTACTTC
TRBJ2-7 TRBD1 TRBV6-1 CASSLTGGMYEQYF TGTGCCAGCAGTCTGACAGGGGGCATGTACGAGCAGTACTTC
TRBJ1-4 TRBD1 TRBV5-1 CASSLGQVDGEKLFF TGCGCCAGCAGCTTAGGACAGGTGGACGGGGAAAAACTGTTTTTT
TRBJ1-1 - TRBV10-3 CAISESPLGGTEAFF TGTGCCATCAGTGAGTCACCTCTGGGAGGCACTGAAGCTTTCTTT
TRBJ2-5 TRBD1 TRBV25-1 CASSLSDRGQETQYF TGTGCCAGCAGCCTCTCGGACAGGGGGCAAGAGACCCAGTACTTC
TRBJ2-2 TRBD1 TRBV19 CASSKDRGQGELFF TGTGCCAGTAGTAAGGACAGGGGGCAGGGGGAGCTGTTTTTT
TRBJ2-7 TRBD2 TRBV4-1 CASSQLHVPSGGYEQYF TGCGCCAGCAGCCAATTACATGTTCCTTCGGGGGGCTACGAGCAGTACTTC
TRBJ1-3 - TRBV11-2 CASSFRDNSGNTIYF TGTGCCAGCAGCTTCAGGGACAACTCTGGAAACACCATATATTTT
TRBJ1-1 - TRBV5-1 CASSFLTGSTEAFF TGCGCCAGCAGCTTTTTAACAGGGAGCACTGAAGCTTTCTTT
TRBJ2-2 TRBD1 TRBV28 CASSFGQGASTGELFF TGTGCCAGCAGTTTCGGACAGGGGGCTAGCACCGGGGAGCTGTTTTTT
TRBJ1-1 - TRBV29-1 CSADGSWNTEAFF TGCAGCGCTGACGGGTCGTGGAACACTGAAGCTTTCTTT
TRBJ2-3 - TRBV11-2 CASSLAADTQYF TGTGCCAGCAGCTTAGCCGCAGATACGCAGTATTTT
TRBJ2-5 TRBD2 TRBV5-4 CASSPGGGRVAETQYF TGTGCCAGCAGCCCGGGGGGAGGGCGGGTGGCGGAGACCCAGTACTTC
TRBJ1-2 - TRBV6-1 CASSELRGSGYGYTF TGTGCCAGCAGTGAATTGCGGGGGTCGGGCTATGGCTACACCTTC